This T cell receptor (beta chain) was identified in a study of cytomegalovirus exposure and HLA in healthy donors. Regarding the study as a whole: Other equally common chains were less clonally expanded than HLA-associated TCR beta chains, a later analysis showed. Some V segments, including TRBV6-2 and TRBV6-3, were excluded as indistinguishable. Most subjects' HLA-A and HLA-B alleles were reportedly predicted from TCR beta sequences.

On this clone itself: Its antigen is unknown.

Both 60 Vbeta primers and 13 Jbeta primers went into the PCR. The protocol was immunoSEQ multiplex PCR, while the TCRdb copy is restricted to in-frame clones and leaves out a portion. The sample lists 150,000 to 200,000 clones; just over 75% were seen once. The CDR3 consists of 17 residues. Germline V gives CDR1 SGHVS, CDR2 FQNEAQ. V lost 2 bases and J lost 3; bases outside the gene matches: 8. The receptor was isolated from an older woman in good health and CMV-seropositive. Material: PBMCs. V usage is TRBV7-8 and J usage is TRBJ1-5, with 9 bases fitting TRBD1. The CDR3 sequence: CASSLTPGTGSNQPQHF. The CDR3 DNA sequence: TGTGCCAGCAGCTTAACGCCGGGGACAGGGTCCAATCAGCCCCAGCATTTT.